One and the same sample provided the 6 T cell receptor beta chains below, sequenced in a study of T-cell memory formation after mild COVID-19. TCRdb re-called the 5' RACE reads through MiXCR, storing one row per CDR3 protein. Among 550,000 to 700,000 distinct CDR3 sequences, about 18% were seen once, and the ten largest hold about 7.5%. Sequenced material: PBMCs or a T cell subset sorted from them (not recorded which). The receptors come from an adult woman who had mild COVID-19 (a few samples of this study predate the infection). Cell type and time point are not known.

The sample holds a few counts of this clonotype. The CDR3 DNA sequence: TGCGCCAGCAGCGAGCCAGAGTCCTCAGGCGAGCAGTACTTC. The encoded protein is CASSEPESSGEQYF. This chain uses TRBV5-1 with TRBJ2-7; no firm D call. The V end lost 4 bases, the J end lost 6 bases, and 17 bases lay between the germline ends. The CDR3 has 14 amino acids. Germline values: CDR1 SGHRS, CDR2 YFSETQ.

This sequence joins TRBV6-5 and TRBJ1-1, with a tentative D call TRBD1 (6 bases). CDR1 and CDR2 from the germline V gene are MNHEY and SVGAGI. The V end lost 3 bases, the J end lost 5 bases, and 16 bases lay between the germline ends. The CDR3 is 15 residues long. The CDR3 nucleotides read TGTGCCAGCAGTTATTCACTCGATACAGGGACTGAAGCTTTCTTT. Protein product: CASSYSLDTGTEAFF.

The rearrangement joins TRBV24-1 to TRBJ2-2; D unresolved. The CDR3 totals 16 residues. The germline V gene encodes CDR1 KGHDR and CDR2 SFDVKD. Between the trimmed V and J ends, which lost 1 base and 0 bases, there was a span of 8 bases. The CDR3 sequence is CATSDFGSTNTGELFF. Here the CDR3 DNA reads TGTGCCACCAGTGATTTTGGCTCCACGAACACCGGGGAGCTGTTTTTT.

This chain links TRBV5-1 with TRBJ2-5, with D tentatively TRBD2 (6 bases). V shed 3 bases and J shed 1 base, with 13 bases lying between them. The CDR3 length is 15 residues. The V gene's germline CDR1 is SGHRS and CDR2 YFSETQ. CDR3 region: CASSSIGLLQETQYF. As DNA, the CDR3 is TGCGCCAGCAGCTCCATTGGACTACTCCAAGAGACCCAGTACTTC.

The chain is built from TRBV11-2 and TRBJ2-2; 13 bases are shared with TRBD2. The CDR3 has 15 amino acids. From germline, CDR1 is SGHAT and CDR2 FQNNGV. Trimming at V came to 5 bases and at J to 8 bases, leaving 5 bases not matched to a gene. The CDR3 coding sequence is TGTGCCAGCAGCCGAGGACTAGCGGGAGCTGGGGAGCTGTTTTTT. As protein: CASSRGLAGAGELFF.

The chain links TRBV7-9 to TRBJ1-3; 10 nucleotides match TRBD1. Germline loops: CDR1 SEHNR, CDR2 FQNEAQ (reference sequence). This CDR3 is built from 16 residues. Trimming removed 5 bases from V and 0 bases from J; junction bases left unmatched: 4. As DNA, the CDR3 is TGTGCCAGCAGCCCCGGGACAGGGGTCTCTGGAAACACCATATATTTT. As protein: CASSPGTGVSGNTIYF.